Below, 18 T cell receptor beta chains from the same sample are listed, as sequenced in a study of regulatory T cells in long-lasting Graves disease. Time point indicated: newly diagnosed GD, antithyroid drugs for less than 3 months. TCR sequences were obtained from RNA taken from PBMCs. The TCR beta library used iRepertoire HTBI primers with Arm-PCR amplification of CDR3. TCRdb analysed the multiplex PCR reads with MiXCR anew, one entry per CDR3 protein. The profile shows 350,000 to 500,000 distinct CDR3 sequences, less than 15% of them singletons. The same sample was also used in a study of T cells in Graves' hyperthyroidism and ophthalmopathy.

The starting material was peripheral blood mononuclear cells (PBMCs), obtained at new diagnosis, from a patient treated with antithyroid drugs. All receptors derive from a woman aged 45-60 years with Graves disease.

The chain has TRBV7-9 and TRBJ2-7, with TRBD2 matching over 11 bases. The J segment lost 1 base and the V segment lost 3 bases, leaving 5 bases of the junction unmatched. CDR3 size: 16 residues. The germline CDR1 and CDR2 sequences are SEHNR and FQNEAQ (reference sequence). The CDR3 region has the DNA TGTGCCAGCAGCTTCCGACTAGCGGGAAATTCCTACGAGCAGTACTTC. Its translation is CASSFRLAGNSYEQYF.

In this sample, this clonotype turned up many times. The CDR3 region is CASSSPHSGGTEAFF. Written as DNA, the CDR3 is TGTGCCAGCAGTTCACCTCACTCGGGGGGGACTGAAGCTTTCTTT. The gene calls are TRBV6-2 or TRBV6-3 and TRBJ1-1; weak D call: TRBD1 (5 bases). CDR3 length equals 15 residues. V shed 4 bases and J shed 5 bases, with 17 bases lying between them. Germline V gene sequence: CDR1 MNHEY, CDR2 SVGEGT.

At least ten counts were recorded for this clonotype. The chain has TRBV13 and TRBJ1-2, with a tentative D call TRBD1 (5 bases). Looked up from germline, CDR1 is PRHDT and CDR2 is FYEKMQ (reference sequence). This CDR3 region has 14 residues. V was trimmed by 2 bases and J by 4 bases, leaving 11 bases between them. The DNA of the CDR3 is TGTGCCAGCAGCTTATTTGGGGGAGCCTATGGCTACACCTTC. This sequence encodes CASSLFGGAYGYTF.

Of note for this clonotype: A much larger clone lies one base from this, so it may be a read error. This chain links TRBV7-2 with TRBJ2-3; D is unresolved. The J call may be wrong; the DNA end is better matched by TRBJ2-7. The CDR3 totals 13 residues. Germline CDR1 is SGHTA and CDR2 is FQGNSA. As DNA, the CDR3 is TGTGCCAGCAGCCCCCTCAGTCGAAATGAGCAGTACTTC. Amino acid sequence: CASSPLSRNEQYF.

This clonotype showed up just a few times. The chain employs TRBV5-1 and TRBJ2-5; tentatively, D is TRBD2 (5 bases). This CDR3 has 14 residues. The germline gives CDR1 SGHRS, CDR2 YFSETQ. The ends were cut back, 4 bases at V and 8 bases at J, with 18 bases in the middle. The CDR3 DNA reads TGCGCCAGCAGCCTGGACGGCATAGGAGGTACCCAGTACTTC. Residues: CASSLDGIGGTQYF.

The genes are TRBV25-1 and TRBJ2-3, with 8 bases aligning to TRBD1. CDR1 and CDR2 from the germline V gene are MGHDK and SYGVNS. The junction had 11 bases not matched to a gene; V was cut back by 1 base and J by 8 bases. The CDR3 has 16 amino acids. The DNA of the CDR3 is TGTGCCAGCAGTGAATGGGGACAGGCCGAGCTCGGTACGCAGTATTTT. Translating gives CASSEWGQAELGTQYF.

This clonotype was observed many times. The CDR3 spells CATSDLTWNTGELFF. The CDR3, as DNA: TGTGCCACCAGTGATTTGACGTGGAACACCGGGGAGCTGTTTTTT. V and J are TRBV24-1 and TRBJ2-2; D unclear. This CDR3 has 15 amino acids. V was shortened by 0 bases and J by 1 base, with 5 bases between the two germline ends. Germline CDR1 KGHDR, CDR2 SFDVKD.

This clonotype was recorded at least ten times. This chain joins TRBV7-3 and TRBJ2-1, with 10 nucleotides matching TRBD2. V shed 5 bases and J 4 bases; nucleotides not matched to a gene: 11. Germline loops: CDR1 SGHTA, CDR2 FQGTGA. The length of the CDR3 is 17 residues. CDR3 DNA sequence: TGTGCCAGCAGCCCCTCCCGGACTAGCGGAATTTACAATGAGCAGTTCTTC. Its protein is CASSPSRTSGIYNEQFF.

Concerning this clonotype: One end of the junction fails to match germline, which may point to a read error. The chain employs TRBV7-2 and TRBJ1-2; no reliable D call. This CDR3 is 15 amino acids long. Germline-derived CDR1 and CDR2 are SGHTA and FQGNSA. DNA for the CDR3: TGTGTCAGCAGCTTAGTGGTCAGTTGGAGCTATGGCTACACCTTC. As protein: CVSSLVVSWSYGYTF.

This clonotype came up many times. The chain employs TRBV18 and TRBJ1-1; D unresolved. V was shortened by 8 bases and J by 1 base, with 14 bases between the two germline ends. CDR1 KGHSH and CDR2 LQKENI come from the germline V gene. The CDR3 runs 14 residues. As DNA, the CDR3 is TGTGCCAGCAGCCCGCCGTGGGGGAACACTGAAGCTTTCTTT. Protein sequence: CASSPPWGNTEAFF.

This chain joins TRBV3-1 and TRBJ2-7, with D hard to call. CDR3 length: 15 residues. Deletions cut 0 bases from V and 2 bases from J, with 11 bases between. CDR1 and CDR2 (germline): LGHDT, YNNKEL (reference sequence). The CDR3 spells CASSQDLVSAYEQYF. The CDR3 DNA follows: TGTGCCAGCAGCCAAGATCTGGTCAGTGCCTACGAGCAGTACTTC.

This clonotype was seen a handful of times. The CDR3 bases are TGTGCCAGCAGCTCCTCATCGGGGACAGGCTCCTACAATGAGCAGTTCTTC. The encoded protein is CASSSSSGTGSYNEQFF. The chain joins TRBV11-3 to TRBJ2-1, with TRBD1 matching over 8 bases. Germline assignment: CDR1 SGHNT and CDR2 YENEEA. This CDR3 has 17 amino acids. The ends lost 4 bases at V and 0 bases at J; junction bases unmatched: 8.

The gene calls are TRBV19 and TRBJ1-2; the D is unclear. Trimming shortened V by 3 bases and J by 9 bases, and 8 bases separated the two germline ends. CDR1 is LNHDA, CDR2 SQIVND, per germline (reference sequence). The length of the CDR3 is 11 residues. The CDR3 sequence: CASSIGVRYTF. Here the CDR3 DNA reads TGTGCCAGTAGTATTGGGGTGCGCTACACCTTC.

This rearrangement joins TRBV7-2 to TRBJ1-2; the match to TRBD1 covers 7 bases. The germline V gene encodes CDR1 SGHTA and CDR2 FQGNSA. V trimming: 5 bases; J trimming: 4 bases; junction bases outside the gene matches: 10. This CDR3 is built from 15 residues. The CDR3 reads CASSTRPAGGYGYTF. The CDR3 DNA is TGTGCCAGCAGCACCCGACCCGCAGGGGGCTATGGCTACACCTTC.

The table lists this clonotype with a few counts. The chain recombines TRBV12-3 or TRBV12-4 with TRBJ2-1, with a possible D match to TRBD1 (6 bases). Trimming took 6 bases from V and 10 from J, leaving 10 bases between them. The CDR3 spans 11 residues. CDR3: CASSNRDEQFF. CDR3 bases: TGTGCCAGCAGCAACAGGGACGAGCAGTTCTTC.

This clonotype occurred many times. This rearrangement joins TRBV28 to TRBJ2-3; the D gene is possibly TRBD1 (5 bases). The CDR3 totals 17 residues. The germline V gene encodes CDR1 MDHEN and CDR2 SYDVKM. Trimming stripped 3 bases from V and 2 bases from J, with 18 bases between. The CDR3 spells CASSFVAGSSSTDTQYF. The CDR3 nucleotides read TGTGCCAGCAGTTTCGTGGCAGGGTCATCGTCCACAGATACGCAGTATTTT.

This clonotype was detected many times. This sequence joins TRBV5-1 and TRBJ2-3, with 9 bases fitting TRBD2. Germline CDR1 reads SGHRS; CDR2 reads YFSETQ. J gave up 0 bases and V 0 bases, and 2 bases lay outside the gene matches. The CDR3 covers 16 residues. The CDR3 nucleotides are TGCGCCAGCAGCTTGGTTACTAGCGGGAGCACAGATACGCAGTATTTT. Its translation is CASSLVTSGSTDTQYF. Looking up the rest from reference TRBV5-1 and TRBJ2-3 gives the full variable domain: KAGVTQTPRYLIKTRGQQVTLSCSPISGHRSVSWYQQTPGQGLQFLFEYFSETQRNKGNFPGRFSGRQFSNSRSEMNVSTLELGDSALYLCASSLVTSGSTDTQYFGPGTRLTVL.

V usage is TRBV6-4 and J usage is TRBJ1-5; 11 bases are a match to TRBD1. CDR1 and CDR2 (germline): MRHNA, SNTAGT. Trimming removed 6 bases from V and 1 base from J; junction bases left unmatched: 11. The CDR3 contains 18 residues. Here the CDR3 DNA reads TGTGCCAGCAGCGGCCGGGACAGGGGGATAACGAGCAATCAGCCCCAGCATTTT. Protein product: CASSGRDRGITSNQPQHF.